This entry features one TCR beta chain sequence. The target antigen is unknown. The data originate from a study of naive and memory T cell subsets. General study results and limits: Tuberculin site TCR excess was interpreted as type IV hypersensitivity infiltration.

The V gene's germline CDR1 is LNHDA and CDR2 SQIVND (reference sequence). The V end lost 5 bases, the J end lost 2 bases, and 13 bases lay between the germline ends. The CDR3 has 15 amino acids. Stated treatment: skin biopsy from PPD injection site in Mantoux-positive individual. TCR cDNA received a 3' ligated oligonucleotide that carried a UMI. Amplification of ligated cDNA took four PCR rounds with SP2 and nested alpha and beta constant primers. Each CDR3 protein gets one entry after TCRdb re-called the UMI-ligation and nested PCR reads with MiXCR. Altogether 20,000 to 25,000 distinct CDR3 sequences are present, roughly 6% being singletons, with the ten largest covering 6.2%.

The genes are TRBV19 and TRBJ1-5; D may be TRBD1 (5 bases). Specimen: skin, collected from a tuberculin skin test site. This TCR derives from an adult in good health. Here the CDR3 DNA reads TGTGCCAGTAGTTTCAGGGAGGGAGGCAATCAGCCCCAGCATTTT. It yields the protein CASSFREGGNQPQHF.